This T cell receptor beta chain was sequenced during a study of blood T cell repertoires in COVID-19. Study-level information: COVID-19 samples from acute and convalescent phases originated in the United States, Italy and Spain. PBMCs, B-cell-depleted T cells, or T cells were the source of the cDNA or gDNA that made up the material.

Germline CDR1 and CDR2: MDHEN and SYDVKM. The length of the CDR3 is 13 residues. V lost 8 bases and J lost 5, with 12 bases in between. As processed by the authors: Amplification from reference gene primers served as the basis for estimated nucleated cell counts. TCRdb's copy holds only in-frame clones and misses some; the assay was immunoSEQ multiplex PCR. V and J calls and clone size are those listed in that table; D and trimming were worked out from the DNA. The data hold around 24,000 clones, with approximately 87% observed a single time. V usage is TRBV28 and J usage is TRBJ1-4; a possible D gene is TRBD1 (5 bases). Sequenced input: peripheral blood. This TCR came from a human donor in a cohort sampled during active COVID-19. The CDR3 protein is CASLWRGNEKLFF. The CDR3 DNA reads as TGTGCCAGCCTCTGGCGGGGGAATGAAAAACTGTTTTTT.